Shown below are 2 T cell receptor beta chains from a single sample sequenced in a study of blood T cells in healthy people across ages (dated by TCRdb to between 2014 and 2017). The library relied on 5' RACE. Sequencing used an Illumina HiSeq 2500. The second PCR ran for about 7 to 11 cycles and used a J-beta primer mix along with a sample-barcoded 5' primer. TCRdb handled the public reads itself, with Q25 trimming in fastp and clone calling in MiXCR, and kept productive beta chains. Duplicate CDR3 protein sequences are folded into a single record with the most common DNA and genes. For this sample the table gives around 650,000 distinct CDR3 sequences, of which over 40% were detected only once. About 32% of the sample goes to the ten largest clones. The specimen was blood. The receptors were sampled from an elderly man in good health.

This clonotype was seen only a few times. The rearrangement joins TRBV7-9 to TRBJ2-3; a possible D gene is TRBD2 (5 bases). This CDR3 spans 19 amino acids. Germline-derived CDR1 and CDR2 are SEHNR and FQNEAQ (reference sequence). V was shortened by 4 bases and J by 5 bases, with 28 bases between the two germline ends. CDR3 protein: CASSSTDLDPQISGDTQYF. In nucleotides, the CDR3 is TGTGCCAGCAGCTCAACCGATTTGGACCCCCAGATAAGCGGAGATACGCAGTATTTT.

CDR3 coding DNA: TGCAGTGCGCCAAACAGGGGCCCGAACACTGAAGCTTTCTTT. Translating gives CSAPNRGPNTEAFF. This sequence joins TRBV20-1 and TRBJ1-1, with 7 bases that match TRBD1. Trimming at V came to 6 bases and at J to 1 base, leaving 8 bases not matched to a gene. CDR3 length: 14 amino acids. Germline V CDR1 and CDR2: DFQATT, SNEGSKA (reference sequence).